The 31 T cell receptor beta chains reported below all come from one sample, sequenced in a study of T cells in Graves' hyperthyroidism and ophthalmopathy. There were TCR beta CDR3 regions amplified from RNA transcripts. TCR CDR3 regions were first amplified by RT-PCR with HTBI primers. From the multiplex PCR reads, TCRdb called clonotypes with MiXCR, one entry per CDR3 protein. The data contain 650,000 to 800,000 distinct CDR3 sequences, 40% to 55% of them singletons. Sequencing was performed on peripheral blood or thyroid tissue (not recorded which). The origin of the receptors is an adult man with Graves' disease, either hyperthyroidism or ophthalmopathy (not recorded which).

J is TRBJ2-7 and V is TRBV5-1; 7 bases match TRBD1. The V gene end was trimmed by 2 bases and the J gene end by 5 bases; junction bases not matched to a gene: 7. The CDR3 contains 14 residues. Germline CDR1 is SGHRS and CDR2 is YFSETQ. CDR3 sequence: CASSFFTGDNEQYF. CDR3 coding DNA: TGCGCCAGCAGCTTTTTCACAGGGGATAACGAGCAGTACTTC.

The chain is built from TRBV10-3 and TRBJ1-4; tentative D call: TRBD1 (5 bases). The V gene lost 5 bases and the J gene lost 7 bases, with 23 bases spanning the gap. CDR1 and CDR2 (germline): ENHRY, SYGVKD. This CDR3 is built from 17 residues. The CDR3 loop reads CAISYSIVSQGSEKLFF. CDR3 nucleotide sequence: TGTGCCATCAGTTACTCGATTGTCTCGCAGGGTTCTGAAAAACTGTTTTTT.

The chain is built from TRBV25-1 and TRBJ1-4, with D tentatively TRBD1 (5 bases). Per germline, CDR1 MGHDK and CDR2 SYGVNS. Trimming stripped 6 bases from V and 2 bases from J, with 13 bases between. The CDR3 spans 15 residues. This CDR3 reads CASSFWGGTNEKLFF. CDR3 DNA: TGTGCCAGCAGCTTCTGGGGGGGGACTAATGAAAAACTGTTTTTT. The entire variable domain, with the rest obtained from reference TRBV25-1 and TRBJ1-4, is as follows: EADIYQTPRYLVIGTGKKITLECSQTMGHDKMYWYQQDPGMELHLIHYSYGVNSTEKGDLSSESTVSRIRTEHFPLTLESARPSHTSQYLCASSFWGGTNEKLFFGSGTQLSVL.

The V call is TRBV6-1, the J call TRBJ1-5; 7 nucleotides align to TRBD1. After removal of 6 bases from V and 5 bases from J, the junction contained 10 bases not matched to a gene. This CDR3 is built from 15 residues. The germline CDR1 and CDR2 sequences are MNHNS and SASEGT. CDR3 region: CASRPQGVYDQPQHF. The CDR3 region has the DNA TGTGCCAGCAGACCGCAGGGGGTATACGATCAGCCCCAGCATTTT.

J is TRBJ2-2 and V is TRBV15, with a possible D match to TRBD1 (5 bases). Trimming removed 7 bases from V and 0 bases from J, with 9 bases in between. CDR1 is LNHNV and CDR2 is YYDKDF in the germline V gene (reference sequence). The CDR3 is 14 amino acids. The CDR3 bases are TGTGCCACCAAGGACACCGCGAACACCGGGGAGCTGTTTTTT. Residues: CATKDTANTGELFF.

The chain combines TRBV20-1 with TRBJ1-5; 12 positions match TRBD1. With V trimmed by 3 bases and J by 0 bases, 12 bases remained unmatched. This CDR3 spans 19 amino acids. CDR1 is DFQATT, CDR2 SNEGSKA, per germline (reference sequence). The CDR3 sequence is CSASPVWDRGRHSNQPQHF. DNA of the CDR3: TGCAGTGCTAGTCCGGTTTGGGACAGGGGGCGTCATAGCAATCAGCCCCAGCATTTT.

This clonotype was detected only a few times. The chain couples TRBV9 to TRBJ1-1; no reliable D call. V was cut by 2 bases and J by 1 base, with 9 bases left in between. From germline, CDR1 is SGDLS and CDR2 YYNGEE. The CDR3 runs to 14 residues. This CDR3 reads CASSVDSGNTEAFF. CDR3 bases: TGTGCCAGCAGCGTCGATTCTGGGAACACTGAAGCTTTCTTT. Full variable domain (rest looked up from reference TRBV9 and TRBJ1-1): DSGVTQTPKHLITATGQRVTLRCSPRSGDLSVYWYQQSLDQGLQFLIQYYNGEERAKGNILERFSAQQFPDLHSELNLSSLELGDSALYFCASSVDSGNTEAFFGQGTRLTVV.

The rearrangement uses TRBV2 and TRBJ1-4, with a weak D call TRBD1 (5 bases). CDR1 and CDR2 from the germline V gene are SNHLY and FYNNEI. CDR3 length: 15 amino acids. V lost 6 bases and J 4 bases, leaving 15 bases between the germline ends. CDR3 DNA: TGTGCCAGCAGCGGGACCTCCGCAGATAATGAAAAACTGTTTTTT. This sequence encodes CASSGTSADNEKLFF. Complete variable domain (other parts from reference TRBV2 and TRBJ1-4): EPEVTQTPSHQVTQMGQEVILRCVPISNHLYFYWYRQILGQKVEFLVSFYNNEISEKSEIFDDQFSVERPDGSNFTLKIRSTKLEDSAMYFCASSGTSADNEKLFFGSGTQLSVL.

With regard to this clonotype: Relative to the germline gene, one junction end is altered; a read error may explain this. The chain joins TRBV6-5 to TRBJ2-7; D is possibly TRBD1 (6 bases). Germline V gene data show CDR1 as MNHEY and CDR2 as SVGAGI. The CDR3 totals 13 residues. The CDR3 DNA sequence: TGTGCCAGCAGTCATACCCCGACAGGCGAGCTGTACTTC. Translating gives CASSHTPTGELYF.

This clonotype was detected a few times. The J gene is TRBJ1-1, the V gene TRBV11-1, with a tentative D call TRBD1 (6 bases). The CDR3 is 14 amino acids. V lost 5 bases and J lost 6, with 16 bases in between. Germline CDR1 reads SGHAT; CDR2 reads FQDESV (reference sequence). CDR3: CASSPQGTGAEAFF. CDR3 nucleotide sequence: TGTGCCAGCAGCCCCCAGGGGACGGGGGCTGAAGCTTTCTTT.

Ten or more counts support this clonotype. The chain employs TRBV29-1 and TRBJ1-5, with TRBD1 identical over 10 bases. Germline values: CDR1 SQVTM, CDR2 ANQGSEA. Unmatched junction bases numbered 8, after V lost 4 bases and J lost 5 bases. The CDR3 is 15 residues long. The CDR3 loop reads CSVVLRQGADQPQHF. For the CDR3, the DNA is TGCAGCGTTGTCCTAAGACAGGGGGCCGATCAGCCCCAGCATTTT.

The chain has TRBV7-4 and TRBJ1-1, with a tentative D call TRBD1 (5 bases). The germline V gene encodes CDR1 SGHVT and CDR2 SQSDAQ. Trimming cost V 5 bases and J 3 bases, with 13 bases left between them. The CDR3 contains 14 residues. CDR3 loop: CASSSQGEDTEAFF. As DNA, the CDR3 is TGTGCCAGCAGCAGTCAGGGAGAGGACACTGAAGCTTTCTTT.

This clonotype was observed a handful of times. This chain joins TRBV29-1 and TRBJ2-3, with no clear D. The CDR3 is made up of 12 amino acids. CDR1 is SQVTM, CDR2 ANQGSEA, per germline. Trimming pared 6 bases from V and 9 bases from J, leaving 16 bases between. CDR3 region: CSVVPPDTTQYF. The CDR3 DNA follows: TGCAGCGTCGTCCCCCCGGATACAACGCAGTATTTT.

This clonotype has only a few counts. The chain combines TRBV5-1 with TRBJ1-4; tentatively, D is TRBD1 (6 bases). This CDR3 contains 15 residues. Per germline, CDR1 SGHRS and CDR2 YFSETQ. Trimming shortened V by 0 bases and J by 7 bases, and 13 bases separated the two germline ends. The CDR3 here is CASSLAGGAGEKLFF. CDR3 nucleotide sequence: TGCGCCAGCAGCTTGGCGGGGGGCGCGGGTGAAAAACTGTTTTTT. The full variable domain, its missing parts supplied by reference TRBV5-1 and TRBJ1-4, is KAGVTQTPRYLIKTRGQQVTLSCSPISGHRSVSWYQQTPGQGLQFLFEYFSETQRNKGNFPGRFSGRQFSNSRSEMNVSTLELGDSALYLCASSLAGGAGEKLFFGSGTQLSVL.

In its sample, this clonotype was seen many times. The J gene is TRBJ1-1, the V gene TRBV7-9, with TRBD1 identical over 9 bases. V was clipped by 5 bases and J by 4 bases; unmatched bases: 5. Germline loops: CDR1 SEHNR, CDR2 FQNEAQ (reference sequence). The CDR3 has 14 residues. The CDR3 region is CASSRDRDRTEAFF. CDR3 nucleotides: TGTGCCAGCAGCCGGGACAGGGATCGCACTGAAGCTTTCTTT. The complete variable domain, with remaining parts taken from reference TRBV7-9 and TRBJ1-1, reads DTGVSQNPRHKITKRGQNVTFRCDPISEHNRLYWYRQTLGQGPEFLTYFQNEAQLEKSRLLSDRFSAERPKGSFSTLEIQRTEQGDSAMYLCASSRDRDRTEAFFGQGTRLTVV.

The V call is TRBV6-2 or TRBV6-3, the J call TRBJ2-7; no definite D call. Trimming took 5 bases from V and 0 from J, leaving 11 bases between them. Germline loops: CDR1 MNHEY, CDR2 SVGEGT. This CDR3 comprises 14 residues. This CDR3 is CASSAETPSYEQYF. The CDR3, as DNA: TGTGCCAGCAGTGCTGAGACACCCTCCTACGAGCAGTACTTC.

Ten or more counts support this clonotype. The J gene is TRBJ1-4, the V gene TRBV12-3 or TRBV12-4; D is unresolved. The length of the CDR3 is 13 residues. V lost 5 bases, J lost 10 bases, and 14 bases lay in between. CDR3 residues: CASSVQRSGKLFF. Here the CDR3 DNA reads TGTGCCAGCAGTGTCCAGAGAAGTGGAAAACTGTTTTTT.

V and J are TRBV7-2 and TRBJ1-1, with a possible D match to TRBD1 (5 bases). The V gene's germline CDR1 is SGHTA and CDR2 FQGNSA. This CDR3 region has 14 residues. The V gene lost 4 bases and the J gene lost 6 bases, with 15 bases spanning the gap. CDR3 sequence (DNA): TGTGCCAGCAGCTATCAAGGCGGGGGAGCTGAAGCTTTCTTT. Its translation: CASSYQGGGAEAFF.

With respect to this clonotype: An end of the junction does not agree with germline; a read error may underlie this. V and J are TRBV19 and TRBJ1-1; D gene unclear. The CDR3 runs to 13 residues. CDR1 and CDR2 (germline): LNHDA, SQIVND (reference sequence). The CDR3 sequence: CASGIGRTTEAFF. CDR3 DNA sequence: TGTGCCAGTGGTATTGGACGGACCACTGAAGCTTTCTTT.

The chain couples TRBV11-1 to TRBJ2-6; 11 bases line up with TRBD1. The germline V gene has CDR1 SGHAT and CDR2 FQDESV (reference sequence). The V and J ends lost 8 bases and 0 bases, in that order; junction bases with no gene match: 9. The CDR3 runs to 18 residues. CDR3 residues: CASGQWTGGVSGANVLTF. In DNA form, the CDR3 reads TGTGCCAGCGGCCAATGGACAGGGGGCGTCTCTGGGGCCAACGTCCTGACTTTC.

The rearrangement uses TRBV6-4 and TRBJ1-1; 8 bases agree with TRBD1. The CDR3 is 16 amino acids. Per the germline V gene, CDR1 is MRHNA and CDR2 is SNTAGT. The ends lost 5 bases at V and 1 base at J; junction bases unmatched: 9. CDR3 amino acids: CASSKHRGARNTEAFF. In DNA form, the CDR3 reads TGTGCCAGCAGTAAGCACAGGGGGGCCAGGAACACTGAAGCTTTCTTT.

The chain joins TRBV19 to TRBJ1-5; D might be TRBD1 (5 bases). The CDR3 consists of 15 residues. Deletions cut 4 bases from V and 4 bases from J, with 14 bases between. CDR1 is LNHDA, CDR2 SQIVND, per germline (reference sequence). The CDR3 sequence: CASSKQGVGNQPQHF. The CDR3 DNA follows: TGTGCCAGTAGTAAGCAGGGTGTTGGGAATCAGCCCCAGCATTTT.

The genes are TRBV24-1 and TRBJ2-7; D not certain. Deletions cut 11 bases from V and 3 bases from J, with 19 bases between. CDR3 length: 14 amino acids. Germline V gene lookup returns CDR1 KGHDR and CDR2 SFDVKD. The CDR3 DNA sequence: TGTGCCAGCTCACCAAGGCTAGATCGCTACGAGCAGTACTTC. It is translated as CASSPRLDRYEQYF.

This chain uses TRBV7-2 with TRBJ1-2; no firm D call. This CDR3 contains 13 residues. Between the trimmed V and J ends, which lost 5 bases and 10 bases, there was a span of 17 bases. Germline-derived CDR1 and CDR2 are SGHTA and FQGNSA. CDR3 nucleotide sequence: TGTGCCAGCAGCCTCAACACACCTGAATACTACACCTTC. Translation gives CASSLNTPEYYTF.

This clonotype came up many times. The chain combines TRBV2 with TRBJ2-2, with 11 bases matching TRBD2. Germline V gives CDR1 SNHLY, CDR2 FYNNEI. The CDR3 runs 16 residues. V trimming: 7 bases; J trimming: 0 bases; junction bases outside the gene matches: 4. In DNA form, the CDR3 reads TGTGCCAGCACCGGACTAGCGGGCACGAACACCGGGGAGCTGTTTTTT. Its translation: CASTGLAGTNTGELFF.

This clonotype was observed a single time. CDR3 sequence: CASTEDRNNSPLHF. The DNA of the CDR3 is TGTGCCAGCACTGAGGACAGGAATAATTCACCCCTCCACTTT. The chain carries TRBV2 and TRBJ1-6, with 7 bases that match TRBD1. CDR3 length: 14 residues. The trim removed 7 bases at V and 5 bases at J, leaving 5 bases unmatched. Germline V gene data show CDR1 as SNHLY and CDR2 as FYNNEI.

Only a few counts were recorded for this clonotype. V gene TRBV2 combines with J gene TRBJ1-1, with a tentative D call TRBD1 (6 bases). Germline-derived CDR1 and CDR2 are SNHLY and FYNNEI. This CDR3 is 13 amino acids long. Deletions cut 7 bases from V and 6 bases from J, with 15 bases between. CDR3 DNA sequence: TGTGCCAGCACTCCGGACAGTGCAGCTGAAGCTTTCTTT. It encodes CASTPDSAAEAFF.

This clonotype has only a few counts. The chain uses TRBV20-1 and TRBJ2-7; 9 bases map to TRBD1. The germline V gene has CDR1 DFQATT and CDR2 SNEGSKA (reference sequence). J lost 5 bases, V lost 3 bases, and 14 bases had no gene match. CDR3 length: 16 residues. The CDR3 loop reads CSASPTTGQGFHEQYF. As DNA, the CDR3 is TGCAGTGCTAGTCCCACAACGGGACAGGGTTTCCACGAGCAGTACTTC.

The rearrangement uses TRBV9 and TRBJ1-4, with D possibly matching TRBD1 (5 bases). CDR3 size: 15 residues. Germline V gene sequence: CDR1 SGDLS, CDR2 YYNGEE. V lost 4 bases, J lost 5 bases, and 15 bases lay in between. The CDR3 is CASSQDTGGNEKLFF. The CDR3 region has the DNA TGTGCCAGCAGCCAAGATACGGGGGGGAATGAAAAACTGTTTTTT.

In regard to this clonotype: This sequence may be a read error, since a much larger clone differs from it by one base. The V gene is TRBV10-3, the J gene TRBJ1-4; tentative D call: TRBD1 (6 bases). The ends were cut back, 4 bases at V and 6 bases at J, with 12 bases in the middle. Germline CDR1 is ENHRY and CDR2 is SYGVKD. This CDR3 has 14 amino acids. Here the CDR3 DNA reads TGTGCCATCAGTGTATCCGGGACACATGAAAAACTGTTTTTT. Its translation is CAISVSGTHEKLFF.

The V gene is TRBV20-1, the J gene TRBJ1-1, with D possibly matching TRBD1 (5 bases). Between the trimmed V and J ends, which lost 0 bases and 3 bases, there was a span of 14 bases. The CDR3 runs 15 residues. CDR1 DFQATT and CDR2 SNEGSKA come from the germline V gene (reference sequence). Here the CDR3 reads CSARDPQGWYTEAFF. The CDR3 nucleotides read TGCAGTGCTAGAGATCCTCAGGGTTGGTACACTGAAGCTTTCTTT.